These 17 T cell receptor beta chains originate from one sample sequenced in a study of cytomegalovirus exposure and HLA in healthy donors. The PCR employed 60 Vbeta primers together with 13 Jbeta primers. Assay: immunoSEQ multiplex PCR; the TCRdb copy retains only in-frame clones and omits some. This sample has roughly 100,000 clones; around a tenth occur once, and the top ten carry around 5.9%. Specimen: PBMCs. All receptors derive from a man aged 40-49 years in good health and CMV-seropositive.

This chain joins TRBV7-6 and TRBJ2-7, with D possibly TRBD1 on 5 matching bases. This CDR3 is 16 amino acids long. The V end lost 4 bases, the J end lost 5 bases, and 21 bases lay between the germline ends. Looked up from germline, CDR1 is SGHVS and CDR2 is FNYEAQ. The chain's CDR3 is CASSSLPTGNAHEQYF. The CDR3 DNA reads as TGTGCCAGCAGCTCCCTCCCAACAGGAAATGCCCACGAGCAGTACTTC.

This clone showed up just a few times. V usage is TRBV5-6 and J usage is TRBJ2-1; 8 bases map to TRBD2. The trim removed 4 bases at V and 0 bases at J, leaving 3 bases unmatched. This CDR3 spans 15 amino acids. Germline V lookup: CDR1 SGHDT, CDR2 YYEEEE. CDR3 sequence reads: CASSPGTSSYNEQFF. In nucleotides, the CDR3 is TGTGCCAGCAGCCCCGGGACTAGCTCCTACAATGAGCAGTTCTTC.

This clone was counted at least ten times. The chain couples TRBV6-5 to TRBJ1-4; TRBD1 matches at 9 bases. The CDR3 sequence is 14 residues long. J was trimmed by 7 bases and V by 5 bases; bases with no gene match: 5. In germline, CDR1 is MNHEY, CDR2 SVGAGI. The CDR3 is CASSHRGRSEKLFF. CDR3 nucleotides: TGTGCCAGCAGTCACAGGGGGCGTAGTGAAAAACTGTTTTTT.

The chain links TRBV7-2 to TRBJ1-3; D gene uncertain. The germline V gene has CDR1 SGHTA and CDR2 FQGNSA. Trimming shortened V by 3 bases and J by 4 bases, and 13 bases separated the two germline ends. This CDR3 has 15 residues. The DNA for the CDR3 is TGTGCCAGCAGCTTCGTAGGAGGTGCAGGAAACACCATATATTTT. It codes for CASSFVGGAGNTIYF.

This clone has just a few counts. The chain couples TRBV2 to TRBJ2-3; D unclear. Per germline, CDR1 SNHLY and CDR2 FYNNEI. This CDR3 has 14 amino acids. Trimming cost V 3 bases and J 1 base, with 8 bases left between them. The CDR3 protein is CASSDLERTDTQYF. As DNA, the CDR3 is TGTGCCAGCAGTGATCTTGAGCGCACAGATACGCAGTATTTT.

The chain couples TRBV19 to TRBJ2-3, with TRBD2 as a possible D gene (5 bases). The CDR3 is made up of 13 amino acids. V lost 7 bases, J lost 0 bases, and 8 bases lay in between. CDR1 is LNHDA and CDR2 is SQIVND in the germline V gene (reference sequence). The CDR3 protein is CASNGGSTDTQYF. For the CDR3, the DNA is TGTGCCAGTAACGGCGGGAGCACAGATACGCAGTATTTT.

The chain carries TRBV14 and TRBJ1-1; D unresolved. CDR1 and CDR2 from the germline V gene are SGHDN and FVKESK. The CDR3 length is 14 residues. V dropped 3 bases and J dropped 6 bases, with 14 bases sitting between them. The CDR3 DNA is TGTGCCAGCAGCCACACCCGAAGGCGGGCTGAAGCTTTCTTT. Its translation is CASSHTRRRAEAFF.

The chain links TRBV2 to TRBJ2-1; tentative D call: TRBD1 (5 bases). Germline V gene lookup returns CDR1 SNHLY and CDR2 FYNNEI. This CDR3 spans 13 amino acids. Trimming shortened V by 4 bases and J by 5 bases, and 9 bases separated the two germline ends. The CDR3 sequence is CASSVQGNNEQFF. CDR3 in DNA: TGTGCCAGCAGTGTGCAGGGAAACAATGAGCAGTTCTTC.

The genes are TRBV5-1 and TRBJ2-6; D perhaps matches TRBD1 (5 bases). This CDR3 is 15 amino acids long. Germline V gives CDR1 SGHRS, CDR2 YFSETQ. V lost 4 bases and J lost 2, with 10 bases in between. Here the CDR3 reads CASSRRVTGANVLTF. The CDR3 DNA sequence: TGCGCCAGCAGCCGCAGGGTGACTGGGGCCAACGTCCTGACTTTC.

This clone was found a few times. The chain uses TRBV7-8 and TRBJ2-5, with D possibly matching TRBD2 (5 bases). CDR1 is SGHVS and CDR2 is FQNEAQ in the germline V gene. The CDR3 consists of 16 residues. V lost 0 bases to trimming and J lost 3 bases, with 14 bases between them. Written as DNA, the CDR3 is TGTGCCAGCAGCTTAGCGTCTTGGCTAGCCAAAGAGACCCAGTACTTC. Its protein is CASSLASWLAKETQYF.

There are a few counts of this clone. The sample carries other DNA sequences with the same CDR3. The chain carries TRBV27 and TRBJ1-1; D gene uncertain. V lost 6 bases, J lost 1 base, and 9 bases lay in between. This CDR3 is built from 13 residues. CDR1 is MNHEY, CDR2 SMNVEV, per germline (reference sequence). CDR3: CASSLGANTEAFF. Here the CDR3 DNA reads TGTGCCAGCAGCCTGGGAGCGAACACTGAAGCTTTCTTT.

CDR3 sequence: CASSESARQVNEQFF. The DNA of the CDR3 is TGTGCCAGCAGTGAATCCGCAAGGCAGGTGAATGAGCAGTTCTTC. The chain has TRBV25-1 and TRBJ2-1, with D unresolved. Germline V gene data show CDR1 as MGHDK and CDR2 as SYGVNS. With 1 base removed from V and 7 bases from J, the gap between germline ends came to 14 bases. This CDR3 has 15 amino acids.

This chain links TRBV27 with TRBJ1-2, with 12 bases identical to TRBD1. Germline loops: CDR1 MNHEY, CDR2 SMNVEV (reference sequence). The CDR3 totals 18 residues. Unmatched junction bases numbered 15, after V lost 6 bases and J lost 4 bases. CDR3 residues: CASRKIPGQGARGYGYTF. For the CDR3, the DNA is TGTGCCAGCAGAAAAATCCCGGGACAGGGGGCGCGGGGCTATGGCTACACCTTC.

The chain employs TRBV28 and TRBJ2-7; 8 bases line up with TRBD2. The V gene's germline CDR1 is MDHEN and CDR2 SYDVKM. The CDR3 spans 12 residues. The V segment lost 7 bases and the J segment 4 bases; nucleotides outside the gene matches: 3. As DNA, the CDR3 is TGTGCCAGCAAGTCTAGCGGGTACGAGCAGTACTTC. It encodes CASKSSGYEQYF.

This clone was counted a few times. The V and J genes are TRBV7-3 and TRBJ2-1; 8 bases line up with TRBD2. CDR1 SGHTA and CDR2 FQGTGA come from the germline V gene. This CDR3 is built from 15 residues. Losses at the gene ends were 5 bases for V and 9 bases for J; bases not matched to a gene: 12. CDR3 nucleotides: TGTGCCAGCAGCCCCCAAGCGGGAGATCGATCTGAGCAGTTCTTC. Amino acids: CASSPQAGDRSEQFF.

This clone showed up just a few times. The chain couples TRBV5-5 to TRBJ1-4; possible D gene TRBD1, 6 bases. The CDR3 consists of 14 residues. V was pared by 6 bases and J by 8 bases, with 17 bases between. The germline gives CDR1 SGHKS, CDR2 YYEKEE (reference sequence). CDR3 coding DNA: TGTGCCAGCACCTGGACAGCCTTAAGCGAAAAACTGTTTTTT. This encodes CASTWTALSEKLFF.

This clone showed up just a few times. This sequence joins TRBV6-8 and TRBJ2-7; a weak D match, TRBD1 (5 bases). Deletions cut 11 bases from V and 3 bases from J, with 11 bases between. From germline, CDR1 is MNHGY and CDR2 SAAAGT. The CDR3 contains 11 residues. The CDR3 sequence is CAPRQLYEQYF. CDR3 nucleotides: TGTGCCCCTCGACAGCTCTACGAGCAGTACTTC.